This T cell receptor beta chain emerged from a study of blood T cell repertoires in COVID-19 (dated by TCRdb to between 2020 and 2021). Study-level background: Collaborator samples came from the United States, Italy and Spain and covered acute and convalescent phases of COVID-19. A de-identified subject ID, COVID-19 status, age in years and sex were almost always included in the sample metadata. The prospective study material was composed of cDNA or gDNA derived from T cells, B-cell-depleted T cells, or PBMCs. Deeply sampled blood TCRbeta repertoires from subjects exposed to, actively infected with, or recovered from COVID-19 were included in the dataset. A freely available public database, intended as a resource for researchers studying the immune response to SARS-CoV-2, is where the repertoires were released. The samples were drawn from the first 160 participants of the ongoing ImmuneRACE study and from more than 1,000 subjects provided by 6 global collaborators. Where available, HLA class I and class II types were taken from metadata supplied by the sample provider and were not determined by assay-based typing.

What the research found in general, with its limitations: Clinical and demographic metadata were provided uncurated, with the amount varying by source and participant.

To note about this clone: Its antigen target is currently unknown. No base qualities exist here, and no much larger clone lies one base off it.

The immunoSEQ Assay, a bias-controlled multiplex PCR, was used to amplify TCRbeta CDR3 regions from genomic DNA. On the study's bioinformatics: Nucleated cell counts per sample were estimated from amplification of reference gene primers within the assay. Sequence reads were collapsed and filtered to measure the absolute abundance of every unique TCRbeta CDR3 rearrangement. For each sample, productive Simpson clonality was calculated by taking the square root of Simpson's diversity index across productive rearrangements. This immuneACCESS table, as held by TCRdb, lists in-frame sequences with V and J called but not all clones. Of the missing ones, under half trace to an unresolved V gene in checked studies; the others have no known cause. That table supplies the V and J calls and clone size; D and trimming were determined from the DNA. The sample includes roughly 34,000 clones, with almost 90% observed a single time. The top ten clones comprise roughly 1.4% of the sample.

Collaborating institutions collected whole blood in K2EDTA tubes following their own protocols. For TCRbeta analysis, collaborators shipped samples in one of three forms: frozen whole blood, isolated PBMCs, or DNA extracted from either of those sample types. V loses 3 bases, J loses 5 bases, and the germline ends lie 18 bases apart. The CDR3 sequence holds 16 residues, the cysteine and phenylalanine included. Only CDR3 DNA is held: 48 bases, read in frame from base 1. Based on the germline V gene, the CDR1 and CDR2 sequences are SGHRS and YFSETQ. The sequence came from a man aged 60 to 75 with active COVID-19. Sequencing was done on a sample of peripheral blood. This chain joins TRBV5-1 to TRBJ2-1; matching of 6 bases hints at TRBD2 as the D gene. The nucleotide sequence is given as TGCGCCAGCAGCTCCGAAGTAGCGGCCTGGGACAATGAGCAGTTCTTC. This translates into CASSSEVAAWDNEQFF.